Given below is one T cell receptor (beta chain) in context. Its antigen remains unknown. This specimen belongs to a study of early T cells in non-severe SARS-CoV-2 infection. In the study overall: With bulk RNA from unsorted whole blood as input, sequencing yielded unpaired chains. The study, taken as a whole, reports: Comparison of clonotypes with VDJdb favored anti-spike CD8 responses while missing private and CD4 specificities.

V lost 1 base to trimming and J lost 7 bases, with 11 bases between them. Germline CDR1 is SQVTM and CDR2 is ANQGSEA. The CDR3 is 13 amino acids. Unique molecular identifiers (one per individual cDNA molecule) were attached. TCRdb re-derived calls from the 5' RACE reads in MiXCR, one entry per CDR3 protein. The data show 30,000 to 40,000 distinct CDR3 sequences, under 6% seen once. The source of this sequence is an adult who was a healthcare worker with PCR-confirmed SARS-CoV-2 infection or an uninfected control (not recorded which). The chain couples TRBV29-1 to TRBJ1-3; maybe TRBD1 (5 bases). Sequenced: whole blood. This CDR3 is CSVEGLGDNTIYF. CDR3 nucleotide sequence: TGCAGCGTTGAAGGGCTTGGGGACAACACCATATATTTT.